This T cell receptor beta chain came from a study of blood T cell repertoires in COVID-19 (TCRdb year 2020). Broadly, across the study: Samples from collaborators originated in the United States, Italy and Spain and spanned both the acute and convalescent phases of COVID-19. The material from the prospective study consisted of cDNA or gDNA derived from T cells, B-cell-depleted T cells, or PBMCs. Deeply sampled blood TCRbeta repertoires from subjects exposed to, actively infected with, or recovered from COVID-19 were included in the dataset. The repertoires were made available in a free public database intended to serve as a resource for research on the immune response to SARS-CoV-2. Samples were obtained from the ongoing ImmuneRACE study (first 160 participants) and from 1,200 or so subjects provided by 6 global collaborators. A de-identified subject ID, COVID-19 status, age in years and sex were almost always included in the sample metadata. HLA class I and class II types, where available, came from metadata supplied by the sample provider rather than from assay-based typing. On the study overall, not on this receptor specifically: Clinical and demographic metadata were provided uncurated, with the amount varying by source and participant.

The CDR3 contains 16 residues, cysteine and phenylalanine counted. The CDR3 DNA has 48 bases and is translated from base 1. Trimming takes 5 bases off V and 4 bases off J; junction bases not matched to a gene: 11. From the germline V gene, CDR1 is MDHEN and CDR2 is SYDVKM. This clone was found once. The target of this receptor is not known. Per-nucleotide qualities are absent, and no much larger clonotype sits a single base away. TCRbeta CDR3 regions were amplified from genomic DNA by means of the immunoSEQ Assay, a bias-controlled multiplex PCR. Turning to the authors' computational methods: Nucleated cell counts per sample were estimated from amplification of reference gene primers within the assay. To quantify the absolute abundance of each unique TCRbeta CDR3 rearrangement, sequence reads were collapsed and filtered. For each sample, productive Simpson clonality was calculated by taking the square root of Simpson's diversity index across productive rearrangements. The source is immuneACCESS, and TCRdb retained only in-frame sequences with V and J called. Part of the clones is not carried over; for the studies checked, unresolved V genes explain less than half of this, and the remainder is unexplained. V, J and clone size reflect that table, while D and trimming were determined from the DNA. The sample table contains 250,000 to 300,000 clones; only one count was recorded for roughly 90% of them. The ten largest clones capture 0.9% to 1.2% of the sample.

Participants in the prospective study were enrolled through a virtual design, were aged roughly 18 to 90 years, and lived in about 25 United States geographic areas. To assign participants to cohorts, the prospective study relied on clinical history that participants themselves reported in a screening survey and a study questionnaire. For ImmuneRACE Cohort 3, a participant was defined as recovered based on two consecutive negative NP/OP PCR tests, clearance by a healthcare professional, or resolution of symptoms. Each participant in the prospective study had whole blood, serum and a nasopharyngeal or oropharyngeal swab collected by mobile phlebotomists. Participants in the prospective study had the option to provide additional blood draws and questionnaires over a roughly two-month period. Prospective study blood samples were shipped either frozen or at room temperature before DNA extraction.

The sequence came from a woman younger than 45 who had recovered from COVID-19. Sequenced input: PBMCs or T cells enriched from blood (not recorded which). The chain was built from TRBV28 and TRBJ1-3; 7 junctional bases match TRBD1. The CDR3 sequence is CASSPPLRGNGNTIYF. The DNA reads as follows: TGTGCCAGCAGTCCCCCCCTCAGGGGGAACGGAAACACCATATATTTT.